The 6 T cell receptor beta chains listed next were all sequenced from one sample in a study of T cell responses to AZD1222 COVID-19 vaccine (dated by TCRdb to the early 2020s). Taken with the paper, the label for time point translates to: about 28 days (+/-7) after the second vaccine dose. Receptor amplification or capture employed the immunoSEQ multiplex PCR assay. Not all clones reach the TCRdb copy of this immuneACCESS table, which keeps in-frame sequences only. Checked studies attribute under half of the gap to unresolved V genes and leave the rest unexplained. Counted in this sample were 85,000 or so clones; roughly 84% of them appeared once. Around 5.4% of the sample belongs to the ten largest clones. This material consisted of peripheral blood, taken 28 days after the second AZD1222 dose. The receptors were gathered from an adult who received the AZD1222 COVID-19 vaccine.

The V gene is TRBV30, the J gene TRBJ1-6, with D possibly being TRBD1 (5 bases). V was cut by 4 bases and J by 7 bases, with 8 bases left in between. The CDR3 spans 12 residues. Per germline, CDR1 GTSNPN and CDR2 SVGIG (reference sequence). As DNA, the CDR3 is TGTGCCTGGATTCAGGGAAATTCACCCCTCCACTTT. This codes for CAWIQGNSPLHF.

The chain combines TRBV25-1 with TRBJ1-1; TRBD1 matches 10 bases. The CDR3 is 16 residues long. V dropped 6 bases and J dropped 0; count of bases not matched to a gene: 7. Germline V gene sequence: CDR1 MGHDK, CDR2 SYGVNS. In nucleotides, the CDR3 is TGTGCCAGCAGCCCGACAGGGGGCGAAGTGAACACTGAAGCTTTCTTT. It translates to CASSPTGGEVNTEAFF.

The chain joins TRBV5-1 to TRBJ1-3, with TRBD1 matching over 7 bases. J gave up 4 bases and V 4 bases, and 5 bases lay outside the gene matches. In germline, CDR1 is SGHRS, CDR2 YFSETQ. The CDR3 is 14 residues long. The CDR3 nucleotides read TGCGCCAGCAGCCACGGGACAGCGGGAAACACCATATATTTT. This sequence encodes CASSHGTAGNTIYF.

The J gene is TRBJ2-3, the V gene TRBV19; tentative D call: TRBD1 (6 bases). V was shortened by 3 bases and J by 0 bases, with 7 bases between the two germline ends. This CDR3 has 14 residues. From germline, CDR1 is LNHDA and CDR2 SQIVND (reference sequence). DNA of the CDR3: TGTGCCAGTAGTATTGGACAGAGCACAGATACGCAGTATTTT. Amino acid sequence: CASSIGQSTDTQYF.

This clone was picked up a small number of times. This rearrangement joins TRBV4-1 to TRBJ2-1; no definite D call. Trimming took 1 base from V and 6 from J, leaving 10 bases between them. CDR1 is MGHRA, CDR2 YSYEKL, per germline. The CDR3 runs 14 residues. The CDR3 sequence is CASSQGAGPNEQFF. CDR3 coding DNA: TGCGCCAGCAGCCAAGGGGCAGGCCCCAATGAGCAGTTCTTC.

The chain couples TRBV3-1 (or the pseudogene TRBV3-2) to TRBJ2-2, with 12 bases aligning to TRBD2. Germline CDR1 LGHDT, CDR2 YNNKEL (reference sequence). Trimming cost V 1 base and J 7 bases; bases outside gene matches: 10. The length of the CDR3 is 18 residues. The CDR3 DNA reads as TGTGCCAGCAGCCAAGCGGGAAGACTAGCGGGAGTTAACGGGGAGCTGTTTTTT. Translation: CASSQAGRLAGVNGELFF.